This T cell receptor beta chain was identified during a study of blood T cell repertoires in COVID-19. Whole-study context: Researchers got acute and convalescent COVID-19 samples from the United States, Italy and Spain. In each case, the material was cDNA or gDNA derived from T cells, B-cell-depleted T cells, or PBMCs.

In the original processing: Amplifying reference gene primers gave estimates of nucleated cell counts. The method was immunoSEQ multiplex PCR; TCRdb's version includes in-frame clones alone and lacks a portion of them. The V and J calls and the clone size are those of that table, but D and trimming were determined from the DNA. Altogether fewer than 300,000 clones are present, around nine tenths being singletons, with the ten largest covering about 10%. CDR1 is SGDLS, CDR2 YYNGEE, per germline. V lost 4 bases and J 7 bases, leaving 20 bases between the germline ends. This CDR3 contains 15 residues. Material for sequencing was peripheral blood. This chain links TRBV9 with TRBJ1-2; D uncertain. The clonotype comes from a man in his forties who had recovered from COVID-19. The CDR3 is CASSFRGGSTGGYTF. CDR3 nucleotide sequence: TGTGCCAGCAGCTTCCGGGGTGGGAGTACTGGTGGCTACACCTTC.